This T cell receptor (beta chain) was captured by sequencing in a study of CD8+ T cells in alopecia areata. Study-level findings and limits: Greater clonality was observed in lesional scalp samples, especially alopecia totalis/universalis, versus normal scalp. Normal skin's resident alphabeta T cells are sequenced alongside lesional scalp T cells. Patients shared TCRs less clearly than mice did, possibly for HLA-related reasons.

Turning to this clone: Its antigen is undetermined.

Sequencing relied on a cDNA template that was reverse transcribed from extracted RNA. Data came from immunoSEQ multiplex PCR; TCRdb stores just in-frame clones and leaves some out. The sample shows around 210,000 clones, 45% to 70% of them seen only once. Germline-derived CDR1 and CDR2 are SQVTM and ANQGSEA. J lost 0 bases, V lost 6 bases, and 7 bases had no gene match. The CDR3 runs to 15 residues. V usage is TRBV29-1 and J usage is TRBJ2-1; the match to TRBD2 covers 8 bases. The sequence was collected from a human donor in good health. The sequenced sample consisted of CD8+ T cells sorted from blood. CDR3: CSVMLAGHSYNEQFF. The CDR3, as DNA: TGCAGCGTGATGTTAGCGGGACACTCCTACAATGAGCAGTTCTTC.